One sample yielded the 16 T cell receptor beta chains listed below, sequenced in a study of radiotherapy plus CTLA-4 blockade in lung cancer. The method was immunoSEQ multiplex PCR; TCRdb's version includes in-frame clones alone and lacks a portion of them. Of about 59,000 clones listed, 76% are singletons. The material was peripheral blood, obtained from a patient treated with radiotherapy plus ipilimumab. The source of these receptors is a human donor with non-small cell lung cancer who had a complete response to radiotherapy plus ipilimumab.

As regards this clone: This sample also contains other DNA sequences that code for the same CDR3. V is TRBV5-5 and J is TRBJ2-7; D unresolved. Germline V gives CDR1 SGHKS, CDR2 YYEKEE (reference sequence). CDR3 length: 13 amino acids. Trimming left V 4 bases short and J 3 bases short, with 11 bases between. CDR3 protein: CASSRPPGYEQYF. The CDR3 nucleotides read TGTGCCAGCAGCCGTCCCCCGGGCTACGAGCAGTACTTC.

The rearrangement joins TRBV7-2 to TRBJ2-7, with D possibly TRBD1 on 5 matching bases. CDR1 SGHTA and CDR2 FQGNSA come from the germline V gene. V was trimmed by 1 base and J by 1 base, leaving 11 bases between them. The CDR3 loop spans 15 amino acids. The CDR3 is CASSLGGRRSYEQYF. As DNA, the CDR3 is TGTGCCAGCAGCTTAGGGGGCAGGCGGTCCTACGAGCAGTACTTC. Filled out from reference TRBV7-2 and TRBJ2-7, the complete variable domain reads GAGVSQSPSNKVTEKGKDVELRCDPISGHTALYWYRQSLGQGLEFLIYFQGNSAPDKSGLPSDRFSAERTGGSVSTLTIQRTQQEDSAVYLCASSLGGRRSYEQYFGPGTRLTVT.

The gene calls are TRBV7-8 and TRBJ2-2; TRBD2 might be the D (6 bases). V was clipped by 3 bases and J by 8 bases, with 10 bases between them. Germline lookup yields CDR1 SGHVS and CDR2 FQNEAQ. The CDR3 length is 13 residues. The CDR3, as DNA: TGTGCCAGCAGCTTTCGGCGGGAAGGGGAGCTGTTTTTT. Translated: CASSFRREGELFF.

CDR3 bases: TGTGCCAGCAGCCCGACAGGGGAGCACGAGCAGTACTTC. This encodes CASSPTGEHEQYF. The chain employs TRBV6-1 and TRBJ2-7; 8 positions agree with TRBD1. The CDR3 totals 13 residues. Germline CDR1 MNHNS, CDR2 SASEGT. The junction had 6 bases not matched to a gene; V was cut back by 6 bases and J by 5 bases.

This sequence joins TRBV30 and TRBJ2-6; 9 bases agree with TRBD1. The CDR3 contains 14 residues. Germline CDR1 is GTSNPN and CDR2 is SVGIG (reference sequence). With 5 bases clipped from V and 2 bases from J, the junction kept 1 base outside the gene matches. The CDR3 loop is CAWDRGAGANVLTF. The CDR3 DNA sequence: TGTGCCTGGGACAGGGGGGCTGGGGCCAACGTCCTGACTTTC.

This clone was picked up one time. The genes are TRBV12-5 and TRBJ2-1, with 9 positions matching TRBD2. CDR3 length equals 14 residues. The V gene end was trimmed by 3 bases and the J gene end by 7 bases; junction bases not matched to a gene: 4. Germline V CDR1 and CDR2: LGHNT, FRNRAP. In nucleotides, the CDR3 is TGTGCTAGTGGTTTTGGCGGGGGGGGGAATGAGCAGTTCTTC. This sequence encodes CASGFGGGGNEQFF.

The V call is TRBV6-1, the J call TRBJ2-1; 8 nucleotides line up with TRBD2. The CDR3 contains 15 residues. Germline trimming cut 6 bases from V and 3 bases from J; bases unmatched to any gene: 7. From germline, CDR1 is MNHNS and CDR2 SASEGT. This CDR3 reads CASSKPGGGYNEQFF. For the CDR3, the DNA is TGTGCCAGCAGCAAACCGGGAGGGGGCTACAATGAGCAGTTCTTC.

The V call is TRBV5-6, the J call TRBJ1-3, with TRBD1 as a possible D gene (5 bases). Germline CDR1 SGHDT, CDR2 YYEEEE. The CDR3 spans 16 residues. V lost 3 bases and J 0 bases, leaving 13 bases between the germline ends. CDR3 in amino acids: CASSSRQIPSGNTIYF. DNA for the CDR3: TGTGCCAGCAGCTCGAGACAGATTCCCTCTGGAAACACCATATATTTT.

This clone turned up a few times. The genes are TRBV6-1 and TRBJ2-7, with D tentatively TRBD2 (6 bases). This CDR3 spans 13 amino acids. Germline CDR1 is MNHNS and CDR2 is SASEGT. V lost 8 bases and J 5 bases, leaving 16 bases between the germline ends. The CDR3 protein is CASARREVDEQYF. In DNA, the CDR3 is TGTGCCAGCGCAAGGAGGGAAGTCGACGAGCAGTACTTC.

The J gene is TRBJ2-3, the V gene TRBV18; 8 bases line up with TRBD2. The length of the CDR3 is 16 residues. V was pared by 2 bases and J by 0 bases, with 4 bases of the junction left unmatched. Germline assignment: CDR1 KGHSH and CDR2 LQKENI. CDR3 nucleotide sequence: TGTGCCAGCTCACCAATTAGCGGGGCTAGCACAGATACGCAGTATTTT. Translation: CASSPISGASTDTQYF. Supplemented by reference TRBV18 and TRBJ2-3, the full variable domain reads NAGVMQNPRHLVRRRGQEARLRCSPMKGHSHVYWYRQLPEEGLKFMVYLQKENIIDESGMPKERFSAEFPKEGPSILRIQQVVRGDSAAYFCASSPISGASTDTQYFGPGTRLTVL.

This sequence joins TRBV7-2 and TRBJ2-7; 10 bases match TRBD2. The CDR3 loop spans 16 amino acids. CDR1 SGHTA and CDR2 FQGNSA come from the germline V gene. V lost 1 base, J lost 1 base, and 4 bases stayed unmatched. DNA for the CDR3: TGTGCCAGCAGCTTAGTGGGTAGCGGGGGGTCCTACGAGCAGTACTTC. Translating gives CASSLVGSGGSYEQYF.

A few counts support this clone. The chain uses TRBV10-3 and TRBJ1-1; D is unresolved. Trimming removed 7 bases from V and 3 bases from J, with 12 bases in between. Per the germline V gene, CDR1 is ENHRY and CDR2 is SYGVKD. The CDR3 runs 13 residues. The CDR3 nucleotides read TGTGCCATCACCGCGGAGGAATACACTGAAGCTTTCTTT. Translating it yields CAITAEEYTEAFF.

The chain joins TRBV28 to TRBJ1-5, with 7 bases that match TRBD1. Germline CDR1 reads MDHEN; CDR2 reads SYDVKM. The CDR3 consists of 15 residues. After removal of 6 bases from V and 6 bases from J, the junction contained 11 bases not matched to a gene. The CDR3 DNA is TGTGCCAGCAGCTACCTAAGACAGGGAGGTCAGCCCCAGCATTTT. This codes for CASSYLRQGGQPQHF.

Worth noting for this clone: Within the sample, other DNA sequences also encode this same CDR3. This rearrangement joins TRBV5-1 to TRBJ1-1; D unresolved. This CDR3 region has 13 residues. Between the trimmed V and J ends, which lost 2 bases and 1 base, there was a span of 6 bases. In germline, CDR1 is SGHRS, CDR2 YFSETQ. The CDR3 DNA is TGCGCCAGCAGCTTTCGGGGGAACACTGAAGCTTTCTTT. Residues: CASSFRGNTEAFF.

The chain recombines TRBV5-1 with TRBJ2-7; D gene uncertain. Trimming cost V 1 base and J 1 base, with 9 bases left between them. The CDR3 loop spans 14 amino acids. From germline, CDR1 is SGHRS and CDR2 YFSETQ. CDR3 loop: CASSLTVTSYEQYF. The CDR3 DNA reads as TGCGCCAGCAGCTTGACAGTCACTTCCTACGAGCAGTACTTC.

This rearrangement joins TRBV7-2 to TRBJ2-3; weak D call: TRBD1 (5 bases). The germline V and J ends were trimmed by 3 bases and 2 bases, with 15 bases remaining between them. The germline V gene has CDR1 SGHTA and CDR2 FQGNSA. CDR3 length: 16 amino acids. The DNA for the CDR3 is TGTGCCAGCAGCTTGGGGCGGCCCATATTCACAGATACGCAGTATTTT. Its translation is CASSLGRPIFTDTQYF.